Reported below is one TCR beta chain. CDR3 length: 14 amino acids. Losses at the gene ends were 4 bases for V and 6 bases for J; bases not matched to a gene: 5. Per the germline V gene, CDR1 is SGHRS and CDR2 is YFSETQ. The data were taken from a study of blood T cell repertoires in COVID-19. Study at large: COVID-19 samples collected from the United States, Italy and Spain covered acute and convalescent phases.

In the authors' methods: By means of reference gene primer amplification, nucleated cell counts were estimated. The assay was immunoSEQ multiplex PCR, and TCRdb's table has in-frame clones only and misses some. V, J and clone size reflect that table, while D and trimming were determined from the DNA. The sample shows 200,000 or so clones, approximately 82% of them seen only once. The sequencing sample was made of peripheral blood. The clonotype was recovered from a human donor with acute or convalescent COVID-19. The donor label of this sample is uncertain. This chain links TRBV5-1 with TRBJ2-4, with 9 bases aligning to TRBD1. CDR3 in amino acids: CASSPDRGGNIQYF. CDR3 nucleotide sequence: TGCGCCAGCAGCCCCGACAGGGGGGGAAACATTCAGTACTTC.